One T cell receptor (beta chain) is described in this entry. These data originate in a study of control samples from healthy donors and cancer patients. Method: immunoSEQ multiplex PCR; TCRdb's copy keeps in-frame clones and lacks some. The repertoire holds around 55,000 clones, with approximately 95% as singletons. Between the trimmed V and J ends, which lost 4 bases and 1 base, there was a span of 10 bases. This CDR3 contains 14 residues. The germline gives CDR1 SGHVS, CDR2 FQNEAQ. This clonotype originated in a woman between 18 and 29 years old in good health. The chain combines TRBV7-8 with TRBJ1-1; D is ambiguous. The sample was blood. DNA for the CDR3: TGTGCCAGCAGCTCGTACCTAGGGAACACTGAAGCTTTCTTT. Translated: CASSSYLGNTEAFF.